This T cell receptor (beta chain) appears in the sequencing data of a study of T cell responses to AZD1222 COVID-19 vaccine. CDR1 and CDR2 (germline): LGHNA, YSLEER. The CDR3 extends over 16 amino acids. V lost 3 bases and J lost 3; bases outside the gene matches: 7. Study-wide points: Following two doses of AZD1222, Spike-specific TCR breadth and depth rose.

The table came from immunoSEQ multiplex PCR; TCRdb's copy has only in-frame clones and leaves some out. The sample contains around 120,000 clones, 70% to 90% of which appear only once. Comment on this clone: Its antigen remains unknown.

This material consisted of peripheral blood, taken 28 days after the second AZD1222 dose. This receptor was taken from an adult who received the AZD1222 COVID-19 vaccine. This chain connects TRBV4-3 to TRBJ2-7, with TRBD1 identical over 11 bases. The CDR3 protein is CASSQVAGQGDYEQYF. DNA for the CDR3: TGCGCCAGCAGCCAGGTAGCGGGACAGGGGGACTACGAGCAGTACTTC.